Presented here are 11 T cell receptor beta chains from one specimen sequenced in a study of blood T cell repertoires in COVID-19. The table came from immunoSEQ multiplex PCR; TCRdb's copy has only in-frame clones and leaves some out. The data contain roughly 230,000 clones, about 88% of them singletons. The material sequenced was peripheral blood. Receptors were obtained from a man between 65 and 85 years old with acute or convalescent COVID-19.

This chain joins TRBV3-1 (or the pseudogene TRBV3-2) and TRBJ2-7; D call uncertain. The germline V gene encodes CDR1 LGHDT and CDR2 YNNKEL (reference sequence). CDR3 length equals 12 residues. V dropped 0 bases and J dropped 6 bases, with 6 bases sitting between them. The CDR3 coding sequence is TGTGCCAGCAGCCAAGACACACGCGAGCAGTACTTC. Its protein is CASSQDTREQYF.

The CDR3, as DNA: TGTGCCAGCACCGACGGAGCGGGTCCTCCGCTGGATACGCAGTATTTT. Translated, it gives CASTDGAGPPLDTQYF. The J gene is TRBJ2-3, the V gene TRBV28, with D perhaps TRBD2 (6 bases). Germline CDR1 MDHEN, CDR2 SYDVKM. The V end lost 7 bases, the J end lost 6 bases, and 23 bases lay between the germline ends. This CDR3 region has 16 residues.

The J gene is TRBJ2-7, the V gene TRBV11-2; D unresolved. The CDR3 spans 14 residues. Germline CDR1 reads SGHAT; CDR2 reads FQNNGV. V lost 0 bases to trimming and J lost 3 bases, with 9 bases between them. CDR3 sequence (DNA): TGTGCCAGCAGCTTAGATTGGAACAGCTACGAGCAGTACTTC. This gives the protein CASSLDWNSYEQYF.

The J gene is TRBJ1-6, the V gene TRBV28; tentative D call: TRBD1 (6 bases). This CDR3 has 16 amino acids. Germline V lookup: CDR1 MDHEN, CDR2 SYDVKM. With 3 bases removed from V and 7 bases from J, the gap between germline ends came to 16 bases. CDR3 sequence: CASSFRGGTTNSPLHF. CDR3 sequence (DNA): TGTGCCAGCAGTTTTAGGGGGGGGACAACAAATTCACCCCTCCACTTT.

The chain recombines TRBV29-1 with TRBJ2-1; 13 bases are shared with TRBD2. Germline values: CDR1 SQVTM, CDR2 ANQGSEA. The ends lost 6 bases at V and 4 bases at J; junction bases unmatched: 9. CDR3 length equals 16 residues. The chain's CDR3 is CSVKGLAGDRYNEQFF. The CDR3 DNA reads TGCAGCGTGAAAGGACTAGCGGGAGATCGGTACAATGAGCAGTTCTTC.

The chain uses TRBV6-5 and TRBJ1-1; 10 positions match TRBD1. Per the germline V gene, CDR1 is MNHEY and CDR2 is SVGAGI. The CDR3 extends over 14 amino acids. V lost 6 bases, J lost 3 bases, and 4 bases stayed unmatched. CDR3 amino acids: CASSMDRGDTEAFF. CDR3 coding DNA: TGTGCCAGCAGCATGGACAGGGGGGACACTGAAGCTTTCTTT.

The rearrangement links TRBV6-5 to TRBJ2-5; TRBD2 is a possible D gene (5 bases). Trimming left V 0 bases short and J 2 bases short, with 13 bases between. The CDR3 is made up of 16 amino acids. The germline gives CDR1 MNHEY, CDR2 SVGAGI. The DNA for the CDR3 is TGTGCCAGCAGTTACTCGGCGGGTACCACGCAAGAGACCCAGTACTTC. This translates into CASSYSAGTTQETQYF.

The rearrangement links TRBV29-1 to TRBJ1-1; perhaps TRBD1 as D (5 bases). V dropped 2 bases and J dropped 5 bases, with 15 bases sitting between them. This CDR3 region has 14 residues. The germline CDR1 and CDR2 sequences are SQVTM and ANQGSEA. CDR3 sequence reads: CSVETPAGLTEAFF. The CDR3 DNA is TGCAGCGTTGAAACTCCGGCAGGGCTTACTGAAGCTTTCTTT.

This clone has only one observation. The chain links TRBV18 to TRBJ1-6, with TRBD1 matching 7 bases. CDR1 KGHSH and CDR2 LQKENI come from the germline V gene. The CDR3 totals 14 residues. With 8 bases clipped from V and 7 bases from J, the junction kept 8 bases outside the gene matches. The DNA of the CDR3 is TGTGCCAGCGAGACCGGGACAGCCAATTCACCCCTCCACTTT. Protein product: CASETGTANSPLHF.

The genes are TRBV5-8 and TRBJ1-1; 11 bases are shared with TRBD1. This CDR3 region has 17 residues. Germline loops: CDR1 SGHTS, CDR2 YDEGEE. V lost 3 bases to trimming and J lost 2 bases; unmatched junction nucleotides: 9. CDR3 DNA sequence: TGTGCCAGCAGCTCCGGACAGGGGGCTTCGAGAAACACTGAAGCTTTCTTT. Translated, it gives CASSSGQGASRNTEAFF.

The DNA of the CDR3 is TGTGCCAGCTTCGGGGAGCGGGAGTACTTC. Its protein product is CASFGEREYF. J is TRBJ2-7 and V is TRBV6-5; D may be TRBD2 (6 bases). The CDR3 contains 10 residues. Germline loops: CDR1 MNHEY, CDR2 SVGAGI. V was clipped by 8 bases and J by 11 bases, with 13 bases between them.